This T cell receptor (beta chain) derives from a study of beta chain features in type 1 diabetes. Across the whole study: Examination of sorted cells across all samples involved around 98 million cells.

Whole-study results and caveats: Naive, central memory and Treg TCRB repertoires seemed to resemble each other more closely in patients than they did in healthy donors. Type 1 diabetes patients had moderately but significantly shorter TCRB CDR3s in all four CD4+ subsets.

A word on this clone: The antigen is undetermined.

Germline assignment: CDR1 MDHEN and CDR2 SYDVKM. The length of the CDR3 is 14 residues. V gave up 4 bases and J gave up 7 bases; unmatched junction bases: 5. Sequenced material consisted of expressed TCRB transcripts (all of the isolated RNA was reverse transcribed). Generated by immunoSEQ multiplex PCR, the TCRdb table keeps only in-frame clones and is missing some. This sample yields roughly 240,000 clones, of which 24% are seen a single time; about 0.012% belongs to the top ten. A CD45RO/CCR7/CD25/CD127/CD95/CD27 panel sorted naive, central memory, regulatory and stem cell-like memory CD4+ cells. The sequenced material came from naive CD4+ T cells from blood. The source of this sequence is a woman under 40 with type 1 diabetes. This chain uses TRBV28 with TRBJ2-7; 12 bases line up with TRBD2. As DNA, the CDR3 is TGTGCCAGCAGTTCCGGACTAGCGGGAAAAGAGCAGTACTTC. This encodes CASSSGLAGKEQYF.